This T cell receptor (beta chain) was sequenced in a study of cytomegalovirus exposure and HLA in healthy donors. Study overall: Among the approximately 400 genotyped donors, 65% to 85% were placed in the Caucasian-associated ancestry cluster. Study results and caveats: Only CMV serostatus was available as immune exposure information. TCR beta V- and J-gene trimming was later associated with a missense DCLRE1C variant. Cytomegalovirus status was reportedly diagnosed by the classifier with high sensitivity and specificity.

Concerning this clone itself: As yet, its antigen is unknown.

Germline V gives CDR1 SGHNT, CDR2 YYREEE (reference sequence). V was clipped by 4 bases and J by 6 bases; unmatched bases: 15. This CDR3 has 16 residues. With 60 Vbeta and 13 Jbeta primers, the PCR was carried out. TCRdb's copy holds only in-frame clones and misses some; the assay was immunoSEQ multiplex PCR. The sample has roughly 160,000 clones; roughly 79% are singletons. V is TRBV5-4 and J is TRBJ1-2, with 7 bases lining up with TRBD1. The sample taken for sequencing was PBMCs. This clonotype originated in a woman between 50 and 59 years old in good health and CMV-seropositive. The chain's CDR3 is CASSLPPGQFSDGYTF. CDR3 DNA sequence: TGTGCCAGCAGCCTGCCCCCGGGACAGTTCTCGGATGGCTACACCTTC.